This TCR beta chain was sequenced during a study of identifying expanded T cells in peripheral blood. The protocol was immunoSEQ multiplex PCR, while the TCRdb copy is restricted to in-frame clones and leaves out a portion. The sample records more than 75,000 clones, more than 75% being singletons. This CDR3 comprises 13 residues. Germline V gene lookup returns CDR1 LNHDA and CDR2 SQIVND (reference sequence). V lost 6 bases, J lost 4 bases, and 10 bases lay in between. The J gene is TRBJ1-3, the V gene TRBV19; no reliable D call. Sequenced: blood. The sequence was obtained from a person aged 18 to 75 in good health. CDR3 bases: TGTGCCAGTAGAGGCATACCGGGAAACACCATATATTTT. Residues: CASRGIPGNTIYF.